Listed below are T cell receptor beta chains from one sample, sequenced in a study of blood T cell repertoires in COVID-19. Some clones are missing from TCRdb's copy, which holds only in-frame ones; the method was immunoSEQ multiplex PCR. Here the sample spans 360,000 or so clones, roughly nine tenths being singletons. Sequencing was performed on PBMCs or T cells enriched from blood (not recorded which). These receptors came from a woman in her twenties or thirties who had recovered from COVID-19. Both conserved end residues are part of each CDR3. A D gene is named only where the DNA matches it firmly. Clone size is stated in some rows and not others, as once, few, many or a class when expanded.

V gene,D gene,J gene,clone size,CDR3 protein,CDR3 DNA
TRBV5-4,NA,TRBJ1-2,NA,CASSWQGNGYTF,TGTGCCAGCAGTTGGCAGGGGAACGGCTACACCTTC
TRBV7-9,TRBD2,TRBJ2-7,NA,CASSLASSGSVRLLYEQYF,TGTGCCAGCAGCTTAGCCTCTAGCGGGAGCGTTCGTCTACTCTACGAGCAGTACTTC
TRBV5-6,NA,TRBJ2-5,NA,CASNRVGRGRETQYF,TGTGCCAGCAATAGGGTTGGGAGGGGGAGAGAGACCCAGTACTTC
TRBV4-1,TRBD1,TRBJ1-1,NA,CASNYQRQGATEAFF,TGCGCCAGCAACTACCAGAGACAGGGTGCCACTGAAGCTTTCTTT
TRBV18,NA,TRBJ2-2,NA,CASSPPIRVFINTGELFF,TGTGCCAGCTCACCACCGATCAGGGTTTTTATTAACACCGGGGAGCTGTTTTTT
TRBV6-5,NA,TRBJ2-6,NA,CASKPTVAGANVLTF,TGTGCCAGCAAACCTACAGTGGCTGGGGCCAACGTCCTGACTTTC
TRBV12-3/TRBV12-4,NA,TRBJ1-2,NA,CASSLVLSYGYTF,TGTGCCAGCAGTTTAGTACTGAGTTATGGCTACACCTTC
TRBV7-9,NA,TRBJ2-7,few,CATEGTMAEQYF,TGTGCCACGGAGGGGACCATGGCCGAGCAGTACTTC
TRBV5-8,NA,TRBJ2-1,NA,CASSLAGSYYNEQFF,TGTGCCAGCAGCTTGGCAGGCTCATACTACAATGAGCAGTTCTTC
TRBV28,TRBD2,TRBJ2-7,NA,CASSFPGLGNVVVDEQYF,TGTGCCAGCAGTTTCCCGGGACTAGGCAATGTCGTGGTAGACGAGCAGTACTTC
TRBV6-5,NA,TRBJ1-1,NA,CASSYNINTEAFF,TGTGCCAGCAGTTACAACATAAACACTGAAGCTTTCTTT
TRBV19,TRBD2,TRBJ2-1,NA,CASSISERGGGYNEQFF,TGTGCCAGTAGTATATCGGAGCGGGGGGGCGGCTACAATGAGCAGTTCTTC
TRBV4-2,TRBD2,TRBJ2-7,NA,CASSQEPKLAGTIEQYF,TGTGCCAGCAGCCAAGAACCGAAACTAGCGGGAACGATCGAGCAGTACTTC
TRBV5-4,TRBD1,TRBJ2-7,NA,CASSTRGHEQYF,TGTGCCAGCAGCACGAGGGGGCACGAGCAGTACTTC
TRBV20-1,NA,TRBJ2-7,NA,CSASWQRSYEQYF,TGCAGTGCTAGTTGGCAGCGATCCTACGAGCAGTACTTC
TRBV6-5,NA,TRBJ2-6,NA,CASNPGSSGANVLTF,TGTGCCAGCAACCCGGGGAGCTCTGGGGCCAACGTCCTGACTTTC
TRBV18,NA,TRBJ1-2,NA,CASSPAGGENYGYTF,TGTGCCAGCTCACCAGCGGGAGGGGAGAACTATGGCTACACCTTC
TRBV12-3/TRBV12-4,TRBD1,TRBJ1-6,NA,CASSRTGDSPLHF,TGTGCCAGCAGTAGGACAGGGGATTCACCCCTCCACTTT
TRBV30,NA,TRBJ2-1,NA,CAWSRSDEQFF,TGTGCCTGGAGTCGTTCGGATGAGCAGTTCTTC
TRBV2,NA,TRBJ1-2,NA,CASNSVGGSSSGYTF,TGTGCCAGCAATTCGGTTGGCGGGAGCTCCTCTGGCTACACCTTC
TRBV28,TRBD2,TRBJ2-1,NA,CASKTSGSAGQFF,TGTGCCAGCAAAACTAGCGGGAGCGCCGGGCAGTTCTTC
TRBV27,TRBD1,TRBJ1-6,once,CASSRSGSGQGYSPLHF,TGTGCCAGCAGTCGGAGTGGATCGGGACAGGGTTATTCACCCCTCCACTTT
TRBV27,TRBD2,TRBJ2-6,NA,CASSLGTSGMWSGANVLTF,TGTGCCAGCAGTCTGGGGACTAGCGGGATGTGGTCTGGGGCCAACGTCCTGACTTTC
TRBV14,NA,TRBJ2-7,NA,CASSHNANHEQYF,TGTGCCAGCAGCCACAATGCGAACCACGAGCAGTACTTC
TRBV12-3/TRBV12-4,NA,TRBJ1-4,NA,CASSPTREKLFF,TGTGCCAGCAGTCCCACTCGTGAAAAACTGTTTTTT
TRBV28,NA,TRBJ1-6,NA,CASRSGYNSPLHF,TGTGCCAGCAGGTCAGGATATAATTCACCCCTCCACTTT
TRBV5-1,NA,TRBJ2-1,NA,CASSLSYRASNEQFF,TGCGCCAGCAGCTTATCCTACAGGGCTAGCAATGAGCAGTTCTTC
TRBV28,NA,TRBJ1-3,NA,CASTNTLYSGNTIYF,TGTGCCAGCACGAATACGCTATACTCTGGAAACACCATATATTTT
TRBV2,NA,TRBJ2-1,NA,CASKTGSSYNEQFF,TGTGCCAGCAAAACGGGGAGCTCCTACAATGAGCAGTTCTTC
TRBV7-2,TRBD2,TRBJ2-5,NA,CASSPKPGGETQYF,TGTGCCAGCAGCCCCAAACCGGGGGGAGAGACCCAGTACTTC
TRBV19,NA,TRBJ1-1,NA,CASQVGANTEAFF,TGTGCCAGTCAGGTAGGGGCGAACACTGAAGCTTTCTTT
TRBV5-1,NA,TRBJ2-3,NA,CASSLGGTSTDTQYF,TGCGCCAGCAGCTTGGGTGGTACTAGCACAGATACGCAGTATTTT
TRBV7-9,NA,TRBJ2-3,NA,CAATGGGTDTQYF,TGTGCCGCCACGGGCGGGGGCACAGATACGCAGTATTTT
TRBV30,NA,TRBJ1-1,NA,CAWSVDREAFF,TGTGCCTGGAGTGTCGACAGAGAAGCTTTCTTT
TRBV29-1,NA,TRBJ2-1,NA,CSVGRDEQFF,TGCAGCGTTGGGAGGGATGAGCAGTTCTTC
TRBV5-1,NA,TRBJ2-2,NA,CASSLTGTLNTGELFF,TGCGCCAGCAGCTTGACCGGGACACTGAACACCGGGGAGCTGTTTTTT
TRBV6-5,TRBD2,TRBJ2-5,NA,CASQARSAGGETQYF,TGTGCCAGCCAAGCCCGCTCCGCGGGGGGGGAGACCCAGTACTTC
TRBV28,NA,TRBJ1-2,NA,CASSLLAPNYGYTF,TGTGCCAGCAGTTTATTGGCACCAAACTATGGCTACACCTTC
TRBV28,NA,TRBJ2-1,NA,CASSYERGEQFF,TGTGCCAGCAGTTACGAGCGAGGCGAGCAGTTCTTC
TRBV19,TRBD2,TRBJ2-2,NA,CASSPFFLAGDDGGELFF,TGTGCCAGTAGTCCCTTTTTCTTAGCGGGAGATGATGGCGGGGAGCTGTTTTTT